This T cell receptor (beta chain) was sequenced during a study of T cell repertoires in cytomegalovirus infection. The wider study: Well-studied HLA-B-restricted CMV epitopes were used in the study alongside recently identified HLA-C-restricted ones. Carrying CMV and the relevant HLA type showed in public TCR beta signatures.

This clonotype has more than one count but fewer than ten. Its antigen is unidentified. In TCRdb, the reads were re-called with MiXCR into one record per CDR3 protein. The sample has a few hundred thousand distinct CDR3 sequences, 40% seen once. This TCR was recovered from a human donor in good health (CMV status not recorded). Some clones in this sample may be carry-over from other donors' samples. This specimen consisted of cultured PBMCs, obtained from culture after CMV antigen stimulation.

CDR3 in DNA: TGTGCCATCAGTGACCTCGGCCGGGGGGCAGGAAACACCATATATTTT. Protein sequence: CAISDLGRGAGNTIYF. This chain connects TRBV10-3 to TRBJ1-3; D may be TRBD1 (6 bases). In germline, CDR1 is ENHRY, CDR2 SYGVKD. CDR3 length: 16 residues. V lost 3 bases and J lost 4, with 16 bases in between.